This entry features one T cell receptor beta chain sequence. Its target is not known. These data are taken from a study of lymphopenia after photon versus proton radiotherapy. General study findings and limits: Survival link was tested only in deceased patients; proton benefit remains a possibility. In patients who died, overall survival fell as post-nadir TCR diversity dropped more. Relative stability marked proton patients; photon patients lost diversity and naive cells. After the lymphocyte nadir, photon-treated repertoires showed oligoclonal expansion, especially of CD8+ Temra cells.

This CDR3 contains 13 residues. Trimming removed 3 bases at V and 7 bases at J, with 11 bases between. This table comes from immunoSEQ multiplex PCR, and its TCRdb copy is limited to in-frame clones, with some not included. The sample yields approximately 24,000 clones, about 87% seen once. The chain links TRBV5-3 to TRBJ1-5; D unclear. TRBV5-3 falls under the ORF class, with uncertain function. The source of this sequence is a man over 45 with gastric cancer. The starting material was peripheral blood, obtained from a patient treated with photon-based radiotherapy. As DNA, the CDR3 is TGTGCCAGAAGCTCCAAAAACGGCCAGCCCCAGCATTTT. It is translated as CARSSKNGQPQHF.